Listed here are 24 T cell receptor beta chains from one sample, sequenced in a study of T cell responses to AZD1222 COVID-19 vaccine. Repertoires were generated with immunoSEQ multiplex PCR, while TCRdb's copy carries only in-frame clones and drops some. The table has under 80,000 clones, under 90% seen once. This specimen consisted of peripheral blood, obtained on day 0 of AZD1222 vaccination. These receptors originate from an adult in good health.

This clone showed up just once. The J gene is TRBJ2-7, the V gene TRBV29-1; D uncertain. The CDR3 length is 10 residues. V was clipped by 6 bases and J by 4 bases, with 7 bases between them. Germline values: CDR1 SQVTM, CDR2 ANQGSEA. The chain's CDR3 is CSVLGYEQYF. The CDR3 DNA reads TGCAGCGTCCTAGGATACGAGCAGTACTTC.

Here the CDR3 reads CASSPSVKTGVLEQYF. The CDR3 DNA reads as TGTGCCAGCTCACCGTCGGTTAAGACAGGGGTCCTTGAGCAGTACTTC. This chain links TRBV18 with TRBJ2-7; 8 bases are shared with TRBD1. J lost 7 bases, V lost 3 bases, and 14 bases had no gene match. The germline V gene has CDR1 KGHSH and CDR2 LQKENI. The CDR3 extends over 16 amino acids.

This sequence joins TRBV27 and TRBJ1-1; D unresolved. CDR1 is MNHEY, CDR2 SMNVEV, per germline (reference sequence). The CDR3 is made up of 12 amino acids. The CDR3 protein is CAAGSLYTEAFF. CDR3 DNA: TGTGCAGCGGGTTCGCTTTACACTGAAGCTTTCTTT.

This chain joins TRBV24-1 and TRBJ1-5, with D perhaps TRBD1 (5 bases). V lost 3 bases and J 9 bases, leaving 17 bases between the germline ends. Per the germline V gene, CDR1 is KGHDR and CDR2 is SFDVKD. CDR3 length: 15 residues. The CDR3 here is CATSDSQGSTSPQHF. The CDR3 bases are TGTGCCACCAGTGATAGTCAGGGCAGTACTTCGCCCCAGCATTTT.

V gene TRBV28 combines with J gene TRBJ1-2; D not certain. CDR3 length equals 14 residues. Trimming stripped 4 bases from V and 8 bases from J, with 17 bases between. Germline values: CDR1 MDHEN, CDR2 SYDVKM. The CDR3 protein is CASSYDSATRGYTF. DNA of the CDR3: TGTGCCAGCAGTTATGACTCAGCCACTAGGGGCTACACCTTC.

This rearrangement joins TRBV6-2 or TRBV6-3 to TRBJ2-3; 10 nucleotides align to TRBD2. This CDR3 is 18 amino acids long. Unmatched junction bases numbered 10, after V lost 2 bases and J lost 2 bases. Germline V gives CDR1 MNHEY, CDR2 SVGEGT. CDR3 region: CASSYIAGGRGPTDTQYF. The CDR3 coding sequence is TGTGCCAGCAGTTACATAGCGGGAGGCCGGGGTCCCACAGATACGCAGTATTTT.

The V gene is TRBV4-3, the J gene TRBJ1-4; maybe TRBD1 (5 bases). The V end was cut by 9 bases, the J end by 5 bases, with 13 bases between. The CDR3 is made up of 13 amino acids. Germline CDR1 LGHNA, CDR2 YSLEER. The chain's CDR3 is CASREGKNEKLFF. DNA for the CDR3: TGCGCCAGTAGAGAGGGGAAGAATGAAAAACTGTTTTTT.

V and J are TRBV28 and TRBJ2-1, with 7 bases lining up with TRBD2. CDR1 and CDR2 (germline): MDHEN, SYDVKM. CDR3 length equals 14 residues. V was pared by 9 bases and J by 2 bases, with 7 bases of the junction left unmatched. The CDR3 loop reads CASNIAGAYNEQFF. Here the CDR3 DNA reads TGTGCCAGTAATATAGCGGGTGCCTACAATGAGCAGTTCTTC.

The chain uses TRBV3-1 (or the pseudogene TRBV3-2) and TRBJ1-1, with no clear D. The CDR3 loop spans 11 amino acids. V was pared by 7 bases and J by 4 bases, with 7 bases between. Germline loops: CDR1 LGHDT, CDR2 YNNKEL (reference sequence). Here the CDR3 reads CASTGVTEAFF. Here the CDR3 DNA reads TGTGCCAGCACCGGGGTCACTGAAGCTTTCTTT.

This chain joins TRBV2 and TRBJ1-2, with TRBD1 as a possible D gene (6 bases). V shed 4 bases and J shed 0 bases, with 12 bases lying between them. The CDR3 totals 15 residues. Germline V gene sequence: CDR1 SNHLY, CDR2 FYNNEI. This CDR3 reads CASSATGLPNYGYTF. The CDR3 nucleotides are TGTGCCAGCAGTGCCACAGGGCTGCCTAACTATGGCTACACCTTC.

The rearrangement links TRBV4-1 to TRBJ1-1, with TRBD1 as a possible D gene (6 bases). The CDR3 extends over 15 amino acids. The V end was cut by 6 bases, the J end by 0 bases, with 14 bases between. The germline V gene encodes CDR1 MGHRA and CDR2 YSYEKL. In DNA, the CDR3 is TGCGCCAGCAGGGGGGGGCCCAAGATGAACACTGAAGCTTTCTTT. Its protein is CASRGGPKMNTEAFF.

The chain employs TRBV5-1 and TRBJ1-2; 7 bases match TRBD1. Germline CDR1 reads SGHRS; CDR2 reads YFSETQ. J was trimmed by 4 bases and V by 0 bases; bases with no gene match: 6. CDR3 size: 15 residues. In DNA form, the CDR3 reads TGCGCCAGCAGCTTGGGGCAGGGGGTGGGCTATGGCTACACCTTC. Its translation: CASSLGQGVGYGYTF.

The CDR3 coding sequence is TGTGCCAGCAGCTTAGCCCGCTCTGGGGCCAACGTCCTGACTTTC. This encodes CASSLARSGANVLTF. The chain recombines TRBV7-9 with TRBJ2-6; no firm D call. CDR1 and CDR2 from the germline V gene are SEHNR and FQNEAQ (reference sequence). Deletions cut 0 bases from V and 0 bases from J, with 3 bases between. This CDR3 is 15 amino acids long.

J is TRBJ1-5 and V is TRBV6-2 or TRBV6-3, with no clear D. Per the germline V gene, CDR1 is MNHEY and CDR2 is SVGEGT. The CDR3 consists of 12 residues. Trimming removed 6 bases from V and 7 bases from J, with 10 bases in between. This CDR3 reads CASSSMGQPQHF. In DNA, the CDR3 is TGTGCCAGCAGCTCGATGGGGCAGCCCCAGCATTTT.

The CDR3 is CASSLPLAGPAGTQYF. The DNA of the CDR3 is TGTGCCAGCAGCTTACCTCTAGCGGGGCCCGCTGGTACGCAGTATTTT. The V and J genes are TRBV11-3 and TRBJ2-3; 9 bases are a match to TRBD2. With V trimmed by 2 bases and J by 8 bases, 11 bases remained unmatched. The CDR3 totals 16 residues. The germline CDR1 and CDR2 sequences are SGHNT and YENEEA. The full variable domain, its missing parts supplied by reference TRBV11-3 and TRBJ2-3, is EAGVVQSPRYKIIEKKQPVAFWCNPISGHNTLYWYLQNLGQGPELLIRYENEEAVDDSQLPKDRFSAERLKGVDSTLKIQPAELGDSAVYLCASSLPLAGPAGTQYFGPGTRLTVL.

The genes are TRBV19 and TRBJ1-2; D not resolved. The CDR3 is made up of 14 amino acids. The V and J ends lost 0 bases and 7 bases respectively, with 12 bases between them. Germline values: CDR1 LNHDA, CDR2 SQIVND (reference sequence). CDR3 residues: CASSIDHGYGGYTF. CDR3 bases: TGTGCCAGTAGTATAGATCACGGGTATGGTGGCTACACCTTC.

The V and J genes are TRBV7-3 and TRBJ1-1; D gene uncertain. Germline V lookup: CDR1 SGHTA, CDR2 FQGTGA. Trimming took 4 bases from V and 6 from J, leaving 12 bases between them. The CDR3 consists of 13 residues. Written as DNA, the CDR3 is TGTGCCAGCAGCTCCCAAAGTCACTCTGAAGCTTTCTTT. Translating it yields CASSSQSHSEAFF.

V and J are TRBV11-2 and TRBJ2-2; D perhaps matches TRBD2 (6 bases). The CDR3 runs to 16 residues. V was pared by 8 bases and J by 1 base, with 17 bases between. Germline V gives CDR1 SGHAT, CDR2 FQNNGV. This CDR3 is CASQTRGTGNTGELFF. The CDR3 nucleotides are TGTGCCAGCCAGACTCGGGGGACGGGGAACACCGGGGAGCTGTTTTTT.

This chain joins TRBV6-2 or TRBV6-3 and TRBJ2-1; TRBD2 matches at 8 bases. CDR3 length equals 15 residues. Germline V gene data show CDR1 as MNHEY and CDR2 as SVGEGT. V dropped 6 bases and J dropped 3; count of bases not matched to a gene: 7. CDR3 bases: TGTGCCAGCAGCGCGGGGGGACCCGACTACAATGAGCAGTTCTTC. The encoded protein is CASSAGGPDYNEQFF.

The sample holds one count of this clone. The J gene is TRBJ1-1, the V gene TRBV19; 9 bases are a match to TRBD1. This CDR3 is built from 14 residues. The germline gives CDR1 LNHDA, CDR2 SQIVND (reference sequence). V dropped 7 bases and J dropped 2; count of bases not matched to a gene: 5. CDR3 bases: TGTGCCAGTACTGCGACAGGGGGAAACACTGAAGCTTTCTTT. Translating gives CASTATGGNTEAFF.

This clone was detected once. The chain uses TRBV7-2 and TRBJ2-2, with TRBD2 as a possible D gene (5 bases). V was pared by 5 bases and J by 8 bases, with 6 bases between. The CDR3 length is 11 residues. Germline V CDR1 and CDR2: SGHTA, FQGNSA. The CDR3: CASSPGGELFF. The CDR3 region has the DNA TGTGCCAGCAGCCCGGGAGGGGAGCTGTTTTTT.

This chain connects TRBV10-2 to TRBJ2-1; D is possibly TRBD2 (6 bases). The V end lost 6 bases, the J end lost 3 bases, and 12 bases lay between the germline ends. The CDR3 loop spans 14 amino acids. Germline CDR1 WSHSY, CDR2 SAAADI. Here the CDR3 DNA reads TGCGCCAGCAGAGGGCGGGGAGGCTACAATGAGCAGTTCTTC. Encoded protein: CASRGRGGYNEQFF.

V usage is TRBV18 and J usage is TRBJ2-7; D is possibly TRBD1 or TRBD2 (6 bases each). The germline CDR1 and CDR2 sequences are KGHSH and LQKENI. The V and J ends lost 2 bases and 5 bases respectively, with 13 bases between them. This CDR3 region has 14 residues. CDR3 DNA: TGTGCCAGCTCACCAGACAGGAGGGACAACGAGCAGTACTTC. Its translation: CASSPDRRDNEQYF.

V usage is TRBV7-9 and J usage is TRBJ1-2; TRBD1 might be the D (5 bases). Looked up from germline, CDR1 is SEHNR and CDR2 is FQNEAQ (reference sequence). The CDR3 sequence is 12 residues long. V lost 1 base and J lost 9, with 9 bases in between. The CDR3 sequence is CASSLDRGSYTF. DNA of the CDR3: TGTGCCAGCAGCTTAGACCGGGGCAGCTACACCTTC.